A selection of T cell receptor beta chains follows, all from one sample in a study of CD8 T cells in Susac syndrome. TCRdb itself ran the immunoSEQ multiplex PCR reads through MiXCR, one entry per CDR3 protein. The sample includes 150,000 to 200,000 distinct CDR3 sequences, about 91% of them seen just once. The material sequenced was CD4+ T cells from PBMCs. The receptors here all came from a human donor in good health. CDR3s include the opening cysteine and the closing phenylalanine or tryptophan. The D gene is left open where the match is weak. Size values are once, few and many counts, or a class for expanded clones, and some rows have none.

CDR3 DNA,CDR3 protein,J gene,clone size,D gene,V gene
TGTGCCAGCAGCGTAGCGGGGGGGCCTGTGGGTGATACGCAGTATTTT,CASSVAGGPVGDTQYF,TRBJ2-3,.,TRBD2,TRBV9
TGTGCCAGCAGCCGCTCCGACTTTTCCGAAGCTTTCTTT,CASSRSDFSEAFF,TRBJ1-1,once,.,TRBV3-1
TGTGCCAGCAGTTTAAAGACTAGCGAGACCTACGAGCAGTACTTC,CASSLKTSETYEQYF,TRBJ2-7,.,TRBD2,TRBV27
TGTGCCAGCAGCGAGGGAATAGCGGGAGGGCATTTT,CASSEGIAGGHF,TRBJ2-3,.,TRBD2,TRBV5-6
TGTGCCAGCAGTAGAGAGGAAGGACTAGCGGGAGGGAGCACAGATACGCAGTATTTT,CASSREEGLAGGSTDTQYF,TRBJ2-3,.,TRBD2,TRBV6-1
TGCGCCAGCAGCTTGGACGGGTTTGGCAATCAGCCCCAGCATTTT,CASSLDGFGNQPQHF,TRBJ1-5,.,.,TRBV5-1
TGCGCCAGCAGTGATACAACCCTTGGGCAGTACTTC,CASSDTTLGQYF,TRBJ2-7,.,.,TRBV10-1
TGTGCCAGCAGCACGGGTGCAACTAATGAAAAACTGTTTTTT,CASSTGATNEKLFF,TRBJ1-4,.,.,TRBV6-1
TGTGCCAGCAGCTTCACTGAGAGCAATCAGCCCCAGCATTTT,CASSFTESNQPQHF,TRBJ1-5,.,.,TRBV7-2
TGCGCCAGCAGCTTGAAGTCAGGGACGAACACCGGGGAGCTGTTTTTT,CASSLKSGTNTGELFF,TRBJ2-2,.,.,TRBV5-1
TGCAGTGCCGAGGGGGCGGCTAGCGGGGTCAATGAGCAGTTCTTC,CSAEGAASGVNEQFF,TRBJ2-1,once,TRBD2,TRBV20-1
TGTGCCAGCAGCGCACAGGGGGCGAGTGTCTACGAGCAGTACTTC,CASSAQGASVYEQYF,TRBJ2-7,.,TRBD1,TRBV7-2
TGTGCCAGCAGCCACACGAGCCTCGCCGGAAATCAGCCCCAGCATTTT,CASSHTSLAGNQPQHF,TRBJ1-5,.,.,TRBV12-3/TRBV12-4
TGCAGCGTTGGAGCGCGCGAGGGGAGCAATCAGCCCCAGCATTTT,CSVGAREGSNQPQHF,TRBJ1-5,.,.,TRBV29-1
TGTGCCTGGGGCGCCGGGGAGCTGTTTTTT,CAWGAGELFF,TRBJ2-2,.,.,TRBV30
TGCAGCGTGGGACAGAACTCTGGGGCCAACGTCCTGACTTTC,CSVGQNSGANVLTF,TRBJ2-6,.,TRBD1,TRBV29-1
TGTGCCAGCGCGTTCAACTACGAGCAGTACTTC,CASAFNYEQYF,TRBJ2-7,.,.,TRBV27
TGTGCCAGCAGCCCTAGGGACAGAGCCCTAGTAGAGCAGTACTTC,CASSPRDRALVEQYF,TRBJ2-7,.,TRBD1,TRBV7-2
TGTGCCAGCAGTTTAGGTGGGGGGGTTCATGAAGCTTTCTTT,CASSLGGGVHEAFF,TRBJ1-1,.,.,TRBV12-3/TRBV12-4
TGCAGTGCTAGCGGAGGGTTAGGAGGTGAAAAACTGTTTTTT,CSASGGLGGEKLFF,TRBJ1-4,.,.,TRBV20-1
TGTGCCAGTAGGCCGACAGGCGCGAACACTGAAGCTTTCTTT,CASRPTGANTEAFF,TRBJ1-1,few,.,TRBV19
TGCGCCAGCAGCTTGGTGCGAGGCTTGGGGGCCAACGTCCTGACTTTC,CASSLVRGLGANVLTF,TRBJ2-6,once,.,TRBV5-1
TGTGCCAGTAGTTCTTCCGGGACAGGGATTAGCAATCAGCCCCAGCATTTT,CASSSSGTGISNQPQHF,TRBJ1-5,.,TRBD1,TRBV19
TGTGCCAGCAGTTACTCGGCCTCAACCGGGACGGTGAACACTGAAGCTTTCTTT,CASSYSASTGTVNTEAFF,TRBJ1-1,once,.,TRBV6-5
TGTGCCAGCTCACCTCTCGAGGGCCTCGGGGCAGATACGCAGTATTTT,CASSPLEGLGADTQYF,TRBJ2-3,.,.,TRBV18
TGTGCCAGCAGCTCTATAGACTCCTTTGGCTACACCTTC,CASSSIDSFGYTF,TRBJ1-2,.,.,TRBV9
TGTGCCAGCTCACCACGGGGTCCGGAGACCCAGTACTTC,CASSPRGPETQYF,TRBJ2-5,once,.,TRBV18
TGTGCCTGGAGTGTAAAGGGGGCAGAAGGCTACACCTTC,CAWSVKGAEGYTF,TRBJ1-2,.,TRBD1,TRBV30
TGCGCCAGCAGGTTCGATGCGAGCACCGGGGAGCTGTTTTTT,CASRFDASTGELFF,TRBJ2-2,.,.,TRBV5-1
TGTGCCAGCAGCTTAGACCGACCAGGGGCAAGAGCTTTCTTT,CASSLDRPGARAFF,TRBJ1-1,once,.,TRBV7-2
TGTGCCATCAGTGTACTAGCGGGGGGGCCCGACGAGCAGTACTTC,CAISVLAGGPDEQYF,TRBJ2-7,.,TRBD2,TRBV10-3
TGTGCCACCAGTGATTTGCCGGGGACGAAGGGAGAGACCCAGTACTTC,CATSDLPGTKGETQYF,TRBJ2-5,.,.,TRBV24-1
TGCGCCAGCAGCCGAAGCGGGACAGGGGGCCAAGACGAGCAGTACTTC,CASSRSGTGGQDEQYF,TRBJ2-7,.,TRBD1,TRBV4-1
TGTGCCAGCTCACCACTGGCGGATCTCTCCTACGAGCAGTACTTC,CASSPLADLSYEQYF,TRBJ2-7,.,.,TRBV18
TGTGCCAGCAGCTACCCCACGGACAGGGGGCCAACCTACGAGCAGTACTTC,CASSYPTDRGPTYEQYF,TRBJ2-7,.,TRBD1,TRBV27
TGTGCCATCAGTGAGCGGAGGGGTCTTCTCGTGGGGGACACAGATACGCAGTATTTT,CAISERRGLLVGDTDTQYF,TRBJ2-3,.,.,TRBV10-3
TGTGCCAGCAGCCAAGATCGGACGGGTCGGACTGAAGCTTTCTTT,CASSQDRTGRTEAFF,TRBJ1-1,.,.,TRBV3-1
TGTGCCAGCAGCGTAGGTCAGGTTGACTCCTACGAGCAGTACTTC,CASSVGQVDSYEQYF,TRBJ2-7,.,.,TRBV9
TGCGCCAGCAGCCCCTCAAGGACTAGCGGGGGTAGAGAGCAGTTCTTC,CASSPSRTSGGREQFF,TRBJ2-1,.,TRBD2,TRBV4-3
TGTGCCAGCGGCAGGGACAGGGTGAATCAGCCCCAGCATTTT,CASGRDRVNQPQHF,TRBJ1-5,.,TRBD1,TRBV6-5
TGTGCCAGCTCTGTCCGGAGGGAAAAACTGTTTTTT,CASSVRREKLFF,TRBJ1-4,once,.,TRBV18
TGTGCCAGCAGTTCCGGACAGGGGGGAGATACGCAGTATTTT,CASSSGQGGDTQYF,TRBJ2-3,.,TRBD1,TRBV2
TGTGCCAGCAACCCCACGGCGACAGGGGTATATTCACCCCTCCACTTT,CASNPTATGVYSPLHF,TRBJ1-6,.,TRBD1,TRBV6-6
TGCAGTGGGGCAAGCTACTCCTACAATGAGCAGTTCTTC,CSGASYSYNEQFF,TRBJ2-1,.,.,TRBV20-1
TGTGCCGGGAGTCGGTACACCGGGGAGCTGTTTTTT,CAGSRYTGELFF,TRBJ2-2,.,.,TRBV28
TGTGCCAGCAGCTTAGAATGGTCCCTGAATTCACCCCTCCACTTT,CASSLEWSLNSPLHF,TRBJ1-6,.,.,TRBV7-2
TGTGCCAGCAGTAACAGGGCAACTAATGAAAAACTGTTTTTT,CASSNRATNEKLFF,TRBJ1-4,.,.,TRBV6-6
TGCAGCGTTGACGATAGCGGGACTCAAGAGACCCAGTACTTC,CSVDDSGTQETQYF,TRBJ2-5,.,TRBD2,TRBV29-1
TGCGCCAGCAGCTTGACCCCTGGGGCCAACGTCCTGACTTTC,CASSLTPGANVLTF,TRBJ2-6,.,.,TRBV5-1
TGCGCCAGCAGCCAAGGGCAGAGCACAGATACGCAGTATTTT,CASSQGQSTDTQYF,TRBJ2-3,.,.,TRBV4-1
TGCAGCGTTAGGGGAATTAACACTGAAGCTTTCTTT,CSVRGINTEAFF,TRBJ1-1,once,.,TRBV29-1
TGCGCCAGCAGCACAAACAGGGCGGGCGAGCAGTACTTC,CASSTNRAGEQYF,TRBJ2-7,.,.,TRBV5-1
TGCAGTGCTAGAGATGGGCACTCGGACGAGCAGTACTTC,CSARDGHSDEQYF,TRBJ2-7,.,.,TRBV20-1
TGTGCCTGGAGTGTAGGGTCCCCCTACGAGCAGTACTTC,CAWSVGSPYEQYF,TRBJ2-7,.,.,TRBV30
TGCGCCAGCAGCCAACAGGGGGCCGGCTATGGCTACACCTTC,CASSQQGAGYGYTF,TRBJ1-2,once,TRBD1,TRBV4-3